Below are 5 T cell receptor beta chains sequenced from a single sample in a study of a mutant IDH1 vaccine in newly diagnosed glioma. These receptors' targets are unknown. Here immunoSEQ multiplex PCR was the method, and the copy in TCRdb shows in-frame clones only, minus some. The table lists approximately 60,000 clones, roughly 81% of them singletons. Time point denoted: week 23, last vaccination. The content of each vaccine dose was 300 ug of mutant IDH1 20-mer peptide, and topical imiquimod accompanied it. This specimen was PBMCs, taken from a glioma patient whose treatment included an IDH1 peptide vaccine. These receptors all stem from a woman between 40 and 50 years old with glioma. Some clones in this sample may be carry-over from other donors' samples.

This clone was observed a few times. The chain uses TRBV25-1 and TRBJ1-2, with D unclear. Per the germline V gene, CDR1 is MGHDK and CDR2 is SYGVNS. Trimming stripped 3 bases from V and 2 bases from J, with 7 bases between. The CDR3 is 13 residues long. The CDR3 is CASSERGNYGYTF. CDR3 nucleotide sequence: TGTGCCAGCAGTGAGCGAGGGAACTATGGCTACACCTTC.

This clone was seen only a few times. The rearrangement joins TRBV7-2 to TRBJ1-2, with 9 bases identical to TRBD1. CDR3 length equals 14 residues. Germline CDR1 is SGHTA and CDR2 is FQGNSA. V shed 1 base, J shed 8 bases, and the junction held 5 bases outside the gene matches. The CDR3 sequence: CASSLVGTGSGYTF. CDR3 sequence (DNA): TGTGCCAGCAGCTTAGTTGGGACAGGGAGCGGCTACACCTTC.

This clone was observed a single time. This sequence joins TRBV19 and TRBJ2-5; the match to TRBD2 covers 7 bases. Germline V lookup: CDR1 LNHDA, CDR2 SQIVND (reference sequence). Unmatched junction bases numbered 8, after V lost 6 bases and J lost 1 base. The CDR3 consists of 15 residues. CDR3 protein: CASSILLAAQETQYF. The DNA of the CDR3 is TGTGCCAGTAGCATACTTCTAGCGGCCCAAGAGACCCAGTACTTC.

The chain combines TRBV5-1 with TRBJ1-2, with TRBD1 as a possible D gene (6 bases). The germline V gene has CDR1 SGHRS and CDR2 YFSETQ. The CDR3 contains 13 residues. Trimming took off 7 bases at V and 4 bases at J, with 14 bases between the two ends. The CDR3 sequence is CASRTGGGYGYTF. The CDR3 DNA sequence: TGCGCCAGCCGGACGGGAGGGGGCTATGGCTACACCTTC.

The chain uses TRBV9 and TRBJ2-3; D gene ambiguous. This CDR3 has 14 residues. The germline gives CDR1 SGDLS, CDR2 YYNGEE. Trimming took 4 bases from V and 2 from J, leaving 11 bases between them. CDR3 sequence reads: CASSTNYHTDTQYF. CDR3 coding DNA: TGTGCCAGCAGCACCAACTACCACACAGATACGCAGTATTTT. Based on the CDR3 plus reference TRBV9 and TRBJ2-3, the full variable domain is DSGVTQTPKHLITATGQRVTLRCSPRSGDLSVYWYQQSLDQGLQFLIQYYNGEERAKGNILERFSAQQFPDLHSELNLSSLELGDSALYFCASSTNYHTDTQYFGPGTRLTVL.